This TCR beta chain was observed in a study of regulatory T cells in long-lasting Graves disease. Study-wide background: Newly diagnosed Graves' patients took antithyroid drugs under 3 months. Study-wide results and limits: Favoring TRBV28, TRBJ1-2 and TRBJ2-5 was a feature seen in persistent disease.

Arm-PCR of CDR3 regions and iRepertoire HTBI primers were used to build TCR beta libraries. TCRdb independently ran MiXCR on the multiplex PCR reads; one entry per CDR3 protein. Among 560,000 or so distinct CDR3 sequences listed, 15% to 20% were seen once. The junction had 9 bases not matched to a gene; V was cut back by 2 bases and J by 3 bases. Germline lookup yields CDR1 MNHEY and CDR2 SVGEGT. CDR3 length: 16 residues. Time point meaning: newly diagnosed GD, antithyroid drugs for less than 3 months. Following extraction of RNA from PBMCs, that RNA was used to make the TCR library. As for this clonotype: Its target is not known.

This same sample was also part of a study on T cells in Graves' hyperthyroidism and ophthalmopathy.

This specimen consisted of peripheral blood mononuclear cells (PBMCs), obtained at new diagnosis, from a patient treated with antithyroid drugs. The TCR sequence derives from a man in his late teens or twenties with Graves disease. This chain joins TRBV6-2 or TRBV6-3 and TRBJ1-2, with 7 nucleotides matching TRBD1. Here the CDR3 reads CASSYRTGTVYYGYTF. The CDR3, as DNA: TGTGCCAGCAGTTACCGGACAGGAACGGTTTACTATGGCTACACCTTC.